This T cell receptor (beta chain) was identified during a study of PD-1 blockade in mismatch repair-deficient tumors. Study results and caveats: Rapid post-treatment expansion, then contraction, generally preceding radiologic response, marked tumor-resident clones.

Produced via immunoSEQ multiplex PCR; TCRdb's table is partial and in-frame only. The repertoire includes tens of thousands of clones, over 75% of them detected once, and around 2.6% sits in the top ten. CDR3 length: 13 residues. Germline-derived CDR1 and CDR2 are SGHTA and FQGTGA. Unmatched junction bases numbered 10, after V lost 2 bases and J lost 15 bases. TCRs were sequenced from a few patients responding to pembrolizumab. For this clone: Its target is not known.

Sequenced material: peripheral blood, taken 12 weeks after starting pembrolizumab. The sequence was collected from an adult with mismatch repair-deficient cancer. The chain employs TRBV7-3 and TRBJ2-1; 7 nucleotides match TRBD1. DNA for the CDR3: TGTGCCAGCAGCTTAGTAGGGCAGGGGGTTTTGTTCTTC. Translating it yields CASSLVGQGVLFF.